The 21 T cell receptor beta chains in this list originate from one sample, sequenced in a study of blood T cell repertoires in COVID-19. The data were produced by immunoSEQ multiplex PCR, yet TCRdb's version contains in-frame clones alone and is incomplete. The data show fewer than 400,000 clones, with approximately 87% seen just once and about a tenth held by the top ten. The specimen was PBMCs or T cells enriched from blood (not recorded which). All receptors come from a woman between 50 and 59 years old who had recovered from COVID-19.

The chain couples TRBV19 to TRBJ1-4; tentative D call: TRBD1 (5 bases). V lost 8 bases and J 3 bases, leaving 13 bases between the germline ends. Germline CDR1 and CDR2: LNHDA and SQIVND (reference sequence). The CDR3 totals 14 residues. The CDR3 DNA sequence: TGTGCCAGTGGACGCAGGGTGGCTAATGAAAAACTGTTTTTT. Translating gives CASGRRVANEKLFF.

The chain recombines TRBV5-5 with TRBJ1-2; D remains ambiguous. The CDR3 extends over 16 amino acids. V was shortened by 3 bases and J by 2 bases, with 17 bases between the two germline ends. CDR1 is SGHKS and CDR2 is YYEKEE in the germline V gene (reference sequence). The CDR3, as DNA: TGTGCCAGCAGCTCCAGCCCGGCGGGTTCCAACTATGGCTACACCTTC. Translation gives CASSSSPAGSNYGYTF.

The chain is built from TRBV7-9 and TRBJ2-3, with 7 bases matching TRBD1. The germline gives CDR1 SEHNR, CDR2 FQNEAQ (reference sequence). V lost 3 bases and J lost 5; bases outside the gene matches: 11. The length of the CDR3 is 16 residues. The CDR3 bases are TGTGCCAGCAGCTTCGACAGGGCTCCAGGGGGAGATACGCAGTATTTT. Protein: CASSFDRAPGGDTQYF.

The rearrangement links TRBV27 to TRBJ2-6; D might be TRBD1 (5 bases). Trimming left V 5 bases short and J 1 base short, with 9 bases between. CDR3 length equals 15 residues. Germline V lookup: CDR1 MNHEY, CDR2 SMNVEV (reference sequence). Here the CDR3 reads CASSGQGSGANVLTF. CDR3 nucleotide sequence: TGTGCCAGCAGTGGACAAGGATCTGGGGCCAACGTCCTGACTTTC.

The chain joins TRBV6-5 to TRBJ1-1, with D possibly matching TRBD1 (5 bases). The CDR3 is 14 amino acids. Trimming took off 3 bases at V and 5 bases at J, with 13 bases between the two ends. Germline loops: CDR1 MNHEY, CDR2 SVGAGI. CDR3 protein: CASSYGQGKTEAFF. The CDR3 nucleotides read TGTGCCAGCAGTTATGGGCAGGGAAAAACTGAAGCTTTCTTT.

This clone was picked up one time. The chain links TRBV4-2 to TRBJ2-5, with 12 bases that match TRBD2. J gave up 2 bases and V 7 bases, and 5 bases lay outside the gene matches. Per the germline V gene, CDR1 is LGHNA and CDR2 is YNFKEQ. This CDR3 is built from 15 residues. CDR3 sequence (DNA): TGTGCCAGCACTTGGACTAGCGGGGTTCAAGAGACCCAGTACTTC. It is translated as CASTWTSGVQETQYF.

This rearrangement joins TRBV7-3 to TRBJ1-1, with a weak D call TRBD1 (6 bases). There are 15 residues in the CDR3. The germline CDR1 and CDR2 sequences are SGHTA and FQGTGA. Between the trimmed V and J ends, which lost 5 bases and 5 bases, there was a span of 18 bases. The CDR3 coding sequence is TGTGCCAGCAGCCCTCCCAGGGGCGAAGGAACTGAAGCTTTCTTT. Amino acids: CASSPPRGEGTEAFF.

The CDR3 loop reads CASSPWTSGGFSSYNEQFF. The CDR3 nucleotides read TGTGCCAGCAGTCCCTGGACTAGCGGGGGGTTCAGCTCCTACAATGAGCAGTTCTTC. The chain links TRBV6-6 to TRBJ2-1; TRBD2 matches 14 bases. V shed 5 bases, J shed 0 bases, and the junction held 9 bases outside the gene matches. CDR1 is MNHNY, CDR2 SVGAGI, per germline (reference sequence). This CDR3 contains 19 residues.

The chain joins TRBV18 to TRBJ2-6; D may be TRBD1 (5 bases). Germline V gene lookup returns CDR1 KGHSH and CDR2 LQKENI. The CDR3 loop spans 16 amino acids. V gave up 3 bases and J gave up 2 bases, with 11 bases separating them. The CDR3 DNA sequence: TGTGCCAGCTCACCCTCCAGGACAACTGGGGCCAACGTCCTGACTTTC. Translation: CASSPSRTTGANVLTF.

The rearrangement uses TRBV25-1 and TRBJ2-2; possibly TRBD2 for D (6 bases). Germline lookup yields CDR1 MGHDK and CDR2 SYGVNS. Trimming took off 6 bases at V and 2 bases at J, with 13 bases between the two ends. The length of the CDR3 is 15 residues. CDR3 loop: CASSVTGGNTGELFF. The DNA for the CDR3 is TGTGCCAGCAGCGTCACCGGGGGAAACACCGGGGAGCTGTTTTTT. The entire variable domain, with the rest obtained from reference TRBV25-1 and TRBJ2-2, is as follows: EADIYQTPRYLVIGTGKKITLECSQTMGHDKMYWYQQDPGMELHLIHYSYGVNSTEKGDLSSESTVSRIRTEHFPLTLESARPSHTSQYLCASSVTGGNTGELFFGEGSRLTVL.

The chain links TRBV21-1 to TRBJ1-2; the D call of TRBD1 is as the table states it, not checked on the DNA. TRBV21-1 is deemed a pseudogene. There are 14 residues in the CDR3. The CDR3 nucleotides read TGTGCCAGCAAGGAGGACAGAGTACCTTATGGCTACACCTTC. Translation gives CASKEDRVPYGYTF.

The rearrangement joins TRBV28 to TRBJ1-1; TRBD1 aligns across 12 bases. Germline V CDR1 and CDR2: MDHEN, SYDVKM. The CDR3 loop spans 16 amino acids. The trim removed 8 bases at V and 1 base at J, leaving 8 bases unmatched. CDR3 residues: CASVGQGAVSNTEAFF. The CDR3 DNA follows: TGTGCCAGCGTGGGACAGGGGGCAGTTTCGAACACTGAAGCTTTCTTT.

This CDR3 reads CSAGGGGVGNQPQHF. The CDR3 coding sequence is TGCAGCGCTGGAGGAGGTGGTGTTGGCAATCAGCCCCAGCATTTT. The chain uses TRBV29-1 and TRBJ1-5; no clear D. The V and J ends lost 7 bases and 2 bases respectively, with 18 bases between them. CDR3 length: 15 amino acids. Germline CDR1 reads SQVTM; CDR2 reads ANQGSEA.

This clone showed up just once. The chain links TRBV29-1 to TRBJ1-4; TRBD1 might be the D (6 bases). CDR1 is SQVTM, CDR2 ANQGSEA, per germline. CDR3 length: 15 residues. Trimming shortened V by 7 bases and J by 4 bases, and 19 bases separated the two germline ends. The CDR3 loop is CSARTEEGGNEKLFF. CDR3 coding DNA: TGCAGCGCCCGGACAGAGGAAGGTGGTAATGAAAAACTGTTTTTT.

The gene calls are TRBV4-1 and TRBJ2-1, with TRBD2 matching 14 bases. Per germline, CDR1 MGHRA and CDR2 YSYEKL. This CDR3 is built from 21 residues. V gave up 1 base and J gave up 9 bases; unmatched junction bases: 20. As DNA, the CDR3 is TGCGCCAGCAGCCAAGCTGGAGCGTCCGGGACTAGCGGGGGATGGTTGGTTGAGCAGTTCTTC. Amino acid sequence: CASSQAGASGTSGGWLVEQFF.

This clone was recorded a few times. The chain joins TRBV2 to TRBJ2-1, with D perhaps matching TRBD2 (5 bases). The CDR3 is made up of 15 amino acids. Looked up from germline, CDR1 is SNHLY and CDR2 is FYNNEI. V shed 2 bases and J shed 5 bases, with 13 bases lying between them. CDR3 amino acids: CASSEMFGRDNEQFF. Written as DNA, the CDR3 is TGTGCCAGCAGTGAAATGTTCGGGCGGGACAATGAGCAGTTCTTC.

V usage is TRBV7-9 and J usage is TRBJ1-4; 10 positions agree with TRBD1. The germline V gene has CDR1 SEHNR and CDR2 FQNEAQ (reference sequence). This CDR3 has 14 amino acids. Trimming cost V 3 bases and J 6 bases; bases outside gene matches: 1. CDR3 sequence reads: CASSFGQGDEKLFF. DNA for the CDR3: TGTGCCAGCAGCTTTGGACAGGGGGATGAAAAACTGTTTTTT.

This chain uses TRBV11-2 with TRBJ2-1; D remains ambiguous. Germline CDR1 is SGHAT and CDR2 is FQNNGV. V was clipped by 0 bases and J by 8 bases, with 5 bases between them. This CDR3 is 12 amino acids long. The CDR3 loop reads CASSLDEDEQFF. The CDR3 coding sequence is TGTGCCAGCAGCTTAGACGAGGATGAGCAGTTCTTC. The entire variable domain, with the rest obtained from reference TRBV11-2 and TRBJ2-1, is as follows: EAGVAQSPRYKIIEKRQSVAFWCNPISGHATLYWYQQILGQGPKLLIQFQNNGVVDDSQLPKDRFSAERLKGVDSTLKIQPAKLEDSAVYLCASSLDEDEQFFGPGTRLTVL.

V gene TRBV19 combines with J gene TRBJ1-1; perhaps TRBD1 as D (5 bases). Looked up from germline, CDR1 is LNHDA and CDR2 is SQIVND (reference sequence). V was shortened by 4 bases and J by 8 bases, with 8 bases between the two germline ends. CDR3 length: 11 amino acids. CDR3 coding DNA: TGTGCCAGTAGTACAGGGTTCGAAGCTTTCTTT. It is translated as CASSTGFEAFF.

This chain uses TRBV3-1 (or the pseudogene TRBV3-2) with TRBJ2-7; 8 nucleotides line up with TRBD2. In germline, CDR1 is LGHDT, CDR2 YNNKEL (reference sequence). The CDR3 consists of 17 residues. V dropped 4 bases and J dropped 3; count of bases not matched to a gene: 14. The CDR3 region is CASSRRGSGESFYEQYF. CDR3 bases: TGTGCCAGCAGCCGTCGCGGTAGCGGGGAATCTTTCTACGAGCAGTACTTC.

The chain couples TRBV19 to TRBJ2-7; 9 nucleotides line up with TRBD1. The V segment lost 3 bases and the J segment 5 bases; nucleotides outside the gene matches: 8. The germline CDR1 and CDR2 sequences are LNHDA and SQIVND (reference sequence). The CDR3 is 15 amino acids. The CDR3 nucleotides are TGTGCCAGTAGTATCGAAACAGGGGGCAGGAACGAGCAGTACTTC. As protein: CASSIETGGRNEQYF. The full variable domain, with the rest looked up from reference TRBV19 and TRBJ2-7, is DGGITQSPKYLFRKEGQNVTLSCEQNLNHDAMYWYRQDPGQGLRLIYYSQIVNDFQKGDIAEGYSVSREKKESFPLTVTSAQKNPTAFYLCASSIETGGRNEQYFGPGTRLTVT.